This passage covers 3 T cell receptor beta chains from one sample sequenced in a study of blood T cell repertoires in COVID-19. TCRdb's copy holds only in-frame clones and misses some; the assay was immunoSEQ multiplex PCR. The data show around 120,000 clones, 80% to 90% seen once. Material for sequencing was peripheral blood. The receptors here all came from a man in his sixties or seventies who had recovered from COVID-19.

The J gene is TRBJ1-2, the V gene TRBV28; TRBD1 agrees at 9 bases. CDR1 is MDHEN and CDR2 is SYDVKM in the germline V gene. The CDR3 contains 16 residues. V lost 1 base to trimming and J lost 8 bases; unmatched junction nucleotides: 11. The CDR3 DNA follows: TGTGCCAGCAGTTTATTGGGACAGGGTCGCCTGAGAGGCTACACCTTC. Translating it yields CASSLLGQGRLRGYTF.

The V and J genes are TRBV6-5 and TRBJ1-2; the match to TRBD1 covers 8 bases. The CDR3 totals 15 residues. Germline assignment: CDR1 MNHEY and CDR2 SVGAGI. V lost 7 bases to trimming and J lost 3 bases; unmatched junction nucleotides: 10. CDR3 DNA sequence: TGTGCCAGCACTCGCTCAGGGGGCCTGGACTATGGCTACACCTTC. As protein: CASTRSGGLDYGYTF.

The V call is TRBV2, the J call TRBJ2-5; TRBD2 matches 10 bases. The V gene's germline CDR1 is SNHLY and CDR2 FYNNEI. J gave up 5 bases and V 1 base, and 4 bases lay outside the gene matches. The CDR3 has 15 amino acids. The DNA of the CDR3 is TGTGCCAGCAGTGAAGATGGAGCGGGAGGGGAGACCCAGTACTTC. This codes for CASSEDGAGGETQYF.